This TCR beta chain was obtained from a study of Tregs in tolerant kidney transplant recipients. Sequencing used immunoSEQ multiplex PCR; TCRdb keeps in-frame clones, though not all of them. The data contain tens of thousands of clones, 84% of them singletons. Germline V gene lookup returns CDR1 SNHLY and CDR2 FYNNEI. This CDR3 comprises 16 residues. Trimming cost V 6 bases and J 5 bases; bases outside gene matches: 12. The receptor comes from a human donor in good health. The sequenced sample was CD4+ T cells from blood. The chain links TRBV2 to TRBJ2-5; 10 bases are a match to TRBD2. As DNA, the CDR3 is TGTGCCAGCAGGAGACCGGGACTAGCGTCAAAGGAGACCCAGTACTTC. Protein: CASRRPGLASKETQYF.